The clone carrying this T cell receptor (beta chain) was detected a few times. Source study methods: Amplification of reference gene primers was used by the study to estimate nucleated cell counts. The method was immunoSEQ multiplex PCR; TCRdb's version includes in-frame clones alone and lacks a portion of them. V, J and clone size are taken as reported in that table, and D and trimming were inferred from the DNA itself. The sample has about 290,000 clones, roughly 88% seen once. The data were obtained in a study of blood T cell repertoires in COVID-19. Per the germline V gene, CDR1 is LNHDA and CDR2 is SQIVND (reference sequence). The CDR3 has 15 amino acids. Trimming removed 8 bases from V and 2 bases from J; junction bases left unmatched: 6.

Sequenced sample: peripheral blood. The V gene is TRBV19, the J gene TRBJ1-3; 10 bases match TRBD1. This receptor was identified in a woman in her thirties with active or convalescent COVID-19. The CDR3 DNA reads TGTGCCAGTCGGGACAGGGGCTTTGCTGGAAACACCATATATTTT. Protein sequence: CASRDRGFAGNTIYF.